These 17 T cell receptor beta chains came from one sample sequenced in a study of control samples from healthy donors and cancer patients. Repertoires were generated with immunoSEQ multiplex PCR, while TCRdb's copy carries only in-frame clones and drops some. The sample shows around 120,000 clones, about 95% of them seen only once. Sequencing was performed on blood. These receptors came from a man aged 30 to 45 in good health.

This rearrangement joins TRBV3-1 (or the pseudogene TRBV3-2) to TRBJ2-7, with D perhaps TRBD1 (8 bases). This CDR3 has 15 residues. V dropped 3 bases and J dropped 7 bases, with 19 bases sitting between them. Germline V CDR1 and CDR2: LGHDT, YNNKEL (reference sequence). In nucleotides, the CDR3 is TGTGCCAGCAGCCACAGAGACAGGGGAGGGAAAGAGCAGTACTTC. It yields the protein CASSHRDRGGKEQYF.

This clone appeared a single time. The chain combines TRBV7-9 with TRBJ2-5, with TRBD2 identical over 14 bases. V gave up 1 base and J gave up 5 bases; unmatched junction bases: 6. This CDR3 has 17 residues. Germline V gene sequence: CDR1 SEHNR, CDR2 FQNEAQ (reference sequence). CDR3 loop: CASSLGGLAGGRETQYF. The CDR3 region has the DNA TGTGCCAGCAGCTTAGGAGGACTAGCGGGGGGCCGGGAGACCCAGTACTTC. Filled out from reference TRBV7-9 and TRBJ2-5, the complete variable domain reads DTGVSQNPRHKITKRGQNVTFRCDPISEHNRLYWYRQTLGQGPEFLTYFQNEAQLEKSRLLSDRFSAERPKGSFSTLEIQRTEQGDSAMYLCASSLGGLAGGRETQYFGPGTRLLVL.

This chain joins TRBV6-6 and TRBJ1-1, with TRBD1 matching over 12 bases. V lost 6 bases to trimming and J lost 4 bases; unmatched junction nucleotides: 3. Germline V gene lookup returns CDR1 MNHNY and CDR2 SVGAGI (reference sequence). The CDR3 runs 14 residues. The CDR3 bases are TGTGCCAGCAGCTGGGGACAGGGGGCCACTGAAGCTTTCTTT. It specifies CASSWGQGATEAFF.

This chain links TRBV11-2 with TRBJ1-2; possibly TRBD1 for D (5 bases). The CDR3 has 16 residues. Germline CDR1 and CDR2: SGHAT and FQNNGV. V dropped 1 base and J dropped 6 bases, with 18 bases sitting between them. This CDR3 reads CASSLVVRGAPDGYTF. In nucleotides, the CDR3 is TGTGCCAGCAGCTTAGTAGTAAGGGGCGCCCCGGATGGCTACACCTTC.

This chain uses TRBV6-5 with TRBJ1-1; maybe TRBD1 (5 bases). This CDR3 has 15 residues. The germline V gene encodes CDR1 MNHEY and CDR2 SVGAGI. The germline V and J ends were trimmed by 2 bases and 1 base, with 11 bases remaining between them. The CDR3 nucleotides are TGTGCCAGCAGTTACCGTTCTACAGGGAACACTGAAGCTTTCTTT. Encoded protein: CASSYRSTGNTEAFF.

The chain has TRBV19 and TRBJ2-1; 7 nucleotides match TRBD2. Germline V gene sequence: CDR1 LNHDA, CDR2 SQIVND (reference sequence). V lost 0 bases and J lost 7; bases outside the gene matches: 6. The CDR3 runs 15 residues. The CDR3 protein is CASSIDWGGRNEQFF. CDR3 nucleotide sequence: TGTGCCAGTAGTATAGATTGGGGGGGGAGGAATGAGCAGTTCTTC.

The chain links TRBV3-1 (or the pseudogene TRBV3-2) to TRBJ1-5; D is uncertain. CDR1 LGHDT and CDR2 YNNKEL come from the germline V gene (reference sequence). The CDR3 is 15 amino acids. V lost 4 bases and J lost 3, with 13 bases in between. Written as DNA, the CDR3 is TGTGCCAGCAGCCCCAGGCCGAACAACAATCAGCCCCAGCATTTT. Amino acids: CASSPRPNNNQPQHF.

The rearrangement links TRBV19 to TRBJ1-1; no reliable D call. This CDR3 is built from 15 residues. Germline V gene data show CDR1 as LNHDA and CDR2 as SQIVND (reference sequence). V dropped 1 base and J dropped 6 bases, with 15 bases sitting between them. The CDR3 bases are TGTGCCAGTAGTATAGTAGGAGGCCGGGCCGCTGAAGCTTTCTTT. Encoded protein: CASSIVGGRAAEAFF.

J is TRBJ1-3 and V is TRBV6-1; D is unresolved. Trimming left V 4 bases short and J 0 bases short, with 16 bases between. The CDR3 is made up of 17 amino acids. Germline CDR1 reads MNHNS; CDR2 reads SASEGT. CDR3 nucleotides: TGTGCCAGCAGTGGTGGTGCGGGGAGCGACTCTGGAAACACCATATATTTT. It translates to CASSGGAGSDSGNTIYF.

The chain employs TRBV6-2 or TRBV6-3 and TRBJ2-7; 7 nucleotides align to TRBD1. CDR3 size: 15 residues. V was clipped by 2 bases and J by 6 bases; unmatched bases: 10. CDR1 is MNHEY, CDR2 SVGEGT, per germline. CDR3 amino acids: CASSYRLDRPSEQYF. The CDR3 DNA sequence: TGTGCCAGCAGTTACCGCCTGGACAGGCCTTCCGAGCAGTACTTC.

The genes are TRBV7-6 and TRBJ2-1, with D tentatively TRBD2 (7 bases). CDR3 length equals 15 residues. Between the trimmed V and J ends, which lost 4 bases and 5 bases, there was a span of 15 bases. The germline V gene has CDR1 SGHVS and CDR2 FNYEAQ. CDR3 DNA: TGTGCCAGCAGCTCCCCCGGGGGGCGCAACAATGAGCAGTTCTTC. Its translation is CASSSPGGRNNEQFF.

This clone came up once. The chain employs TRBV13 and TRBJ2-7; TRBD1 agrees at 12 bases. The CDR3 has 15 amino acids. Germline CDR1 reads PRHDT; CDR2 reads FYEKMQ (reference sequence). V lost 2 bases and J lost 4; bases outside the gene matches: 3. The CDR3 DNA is TGTGCCAGCAGCTTACCGGGACAGGGGGCTTACGAGCAGTACTTC. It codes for CASSLPGQGAYEQYF.

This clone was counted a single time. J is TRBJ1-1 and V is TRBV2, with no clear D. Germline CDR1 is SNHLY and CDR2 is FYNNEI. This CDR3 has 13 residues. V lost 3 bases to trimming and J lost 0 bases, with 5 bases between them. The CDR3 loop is CASSDPLNTEAFF. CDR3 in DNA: TGTGCCAGCAGTGACCCCTTGAACACTGAAGCTTTCTTT.

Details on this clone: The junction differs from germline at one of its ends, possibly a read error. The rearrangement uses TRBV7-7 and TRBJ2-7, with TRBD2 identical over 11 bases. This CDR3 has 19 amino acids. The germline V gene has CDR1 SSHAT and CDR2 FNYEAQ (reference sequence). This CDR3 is CASSLASGGTDTSSYEQYF. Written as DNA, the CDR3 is TGTGCTAGCAGCTTAGCTAGCGGGGGGACCGATACGAGCTCCTACGAGCAGTACTTC.

CDR3 region: CATRRGPGNTIYF. The DNA for the CDR3 is TGTGCCACCCGAAGGGGCCCTGGAAACACCATATATTTT. The J gene is TRBJ1-3, the V gene TRBV10-3; D is possibly TRBD1 (5 bases). This CDR3 has 13 amino acids. V was shortened by 10 bases and J by 2 bases, with 12 bases between the two germline ends. From germline, CDR1 is ENHRY and CDR2 SYGVKD.

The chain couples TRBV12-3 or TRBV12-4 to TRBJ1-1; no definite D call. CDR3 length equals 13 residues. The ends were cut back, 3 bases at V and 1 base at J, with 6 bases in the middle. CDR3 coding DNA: TGTGCCAGCAGTTTCTACGAGAACACTGAAGCTTTCTTT. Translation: CASSFYENTEAFF.

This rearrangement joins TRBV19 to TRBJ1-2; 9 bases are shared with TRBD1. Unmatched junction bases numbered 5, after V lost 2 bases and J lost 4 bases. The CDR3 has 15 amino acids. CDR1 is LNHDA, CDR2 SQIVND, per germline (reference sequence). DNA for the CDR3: TGTGCCAGTAGTATAACGGGACAGGGCGTCTATGGCTACACCTTC. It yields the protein CASSITGQGVYGYTF.